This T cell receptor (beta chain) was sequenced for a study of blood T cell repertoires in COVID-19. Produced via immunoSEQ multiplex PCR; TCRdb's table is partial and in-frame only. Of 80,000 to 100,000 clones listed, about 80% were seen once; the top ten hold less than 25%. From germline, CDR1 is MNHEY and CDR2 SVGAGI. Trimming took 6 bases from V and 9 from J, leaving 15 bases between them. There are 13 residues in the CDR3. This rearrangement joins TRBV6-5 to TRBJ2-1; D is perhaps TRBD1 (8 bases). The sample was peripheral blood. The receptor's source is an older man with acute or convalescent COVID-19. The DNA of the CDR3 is TGTGCCAGCAGCTCGACAGGGGAGGGTGAGCAGTTCTTC. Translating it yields CASSSTGEGEQFF.